This T cell receptor beta chain was identified during a study of blood T cell repertoires in COVID-19. The CDR3 sequence is 14 residues long. Trimming removed 1 base from V and 2 bases from J, with 9 bases in between. Germline V lookup: CDR1 SGHRS, CDR2 YFSETQ. Generated by immunoSEQ multiplex PCR, the TCRdb table keeps only in-frame clones and is missing some. The sample includes 380,000 or so clones, roughly 90% of them seen just once. The specimen sequenced was peripheral blood. The chain links TRBV5-1 to TRBJ2-5; D is ambiguous. The sequence was collected from a man in his forties or fifties with acute or convalescent COVID-19. Here the CDR3 reads CASSLRTGQETQYF. The CDR3 bases are TGCGCCAGCAGCTTGAGAACCGGTCAAGAGACCCAGTACTTC.